A single sample is the source of the 30 T cell receptor beta chains below, sequenced in a study of T cells in Graves' hyperthyroidism and ophthalmopathy. Using RNA transcripts as the source, TCR beta CDR3 regions were amplified. A set of HTBI primers served as the primers for a first-round RT-PCR of the TCR CDR3. One entry per CDR3 protein results from TCRdb running MiXCR on the multiplex PCR reads. The repertoire has fewer than 400,000 distinct CDR3 sequences, over 11% of them found once; the top ten carry approximately 29%. The sample comprised blood. These receptors were collected from a man aged 45-60 years with Graves' ophthalmopathy.

The V call is TRBV20-1, the J call TRBJ1-2, with 8 bases identical to TRBD1. The CDR3 contains 14 residues. V gave up 6 bases and J gave up 0 bases; unmatched junction bases: 6. The germline V gene has CDR1 DFQATT and CDR2 SNEGSKA (reference sequence). The CDR3 region has the DNA TGCAGTGCCGAGGGACAGGCCTCTAACTATGGCTACACCTTC. This translates into CSAEGQASNYGYTF.

This clonotype came up many times. The chain combines TRBV10-1 with TRBJ2-3; 14 bases line up with TRBD2. Germline values: CDR1 WNHNN, CDR2 SYGVQD (reference sequence). Unmatched junction bases numbered 16, after V lost 6 bases and J lost 2 bases. This CDR3 is built from 20 residues. The CDR3 protein is CASSVRPGLAGASATDTQYF. In DNA form, the CDR3 reads TGCGCCAGCAGCGTCCGACCGGGACTAGCGGGAGCAAGTGCCACAGATACGCAGTATTTT.

This clonotype was recorded at least ten times. This sequence joins TRBV7-8 and TRBJ2-2; 10 nucleotides align to TRBD2. V trimming: 6 bases; J trimming: 0 bases; junction bases outside the gene matches: 7. Germline lookup yields CDR1 SGHVS and CDR2 FQNEAQ. The CDR3 loop spans 17 amino acids. The CDR3 DNA sequence: TGTGCCAGCAGTCCCCCTAGCGGGAGTTCGAACACCGGGGAGCTGTTTTTT. Translating it yields CASSPPSGSSNTGELFF.

This clonotype showed up many times. The V and J genes are TRBV12-3 or TRBV12-4 and TRBJ2-1; D tentatively reads TRBD1 or TRBD2 (5 bases each). This CDR3 has 16 amino acids. Trimming shortened V by 3 bases and J by 2 bases, and 14 bases separated the two germline ends. CDR3 coding DNA: TGTGCCAGCAGTTTTGATGGGGGATCCACCTACAATGAGCAGTTCTTC. It is translated as CASSFDGGSTYNEQFF.

This clonotype was seen many times. This sequence joins TRBV20-1 and TRBJ2-3, with D uncertain. V lost 4 bases to trimming and J lost 6 bases, with 11 bases between them. Looked up from germline, CDR1 is DFQATT and CDR2 is SNEGSKA (reference sequence). The CDR3 extends over 12 amino acids. CDR3 loop: CSAMELGDTQYF. The CDR3 DNA is TGCAGTGCTATGGAGTTGGGCGATACGCAGTATTTT.

This clonotype came up a few times. This chain uses TRBV3-1 with TRBJ2-7; the D is unclear. CDR1 is LGHDT, CDR2 YNNKEL, per germline (reference sequence). The CDR3 is 15 residues long. The ends were cut back, 0 bases at V and 2 bases at J, with 11 bases in the middle. The CDR3: CASSQDLYRAYEQYF. Written as DNA, the CDR3 is TGTGCCAGCAGCCAAGATCTTTACAGAGCCTACGAGCAGTACTTC.

This clonotype occurred a few times. A read error is possible here, since a much larger clone lies one base away. The V and J genes are TRBV7-2 and TRBJ2-2; D gene unclear. Trimming pared 3 bases from V and 0 bases from J, leaving 5 bases between. CDR3 length: 14 residues. Germline V gene data show CDR1 as SGHTA and CDR2 as FQGNSA. CDR3 loop: CASSFPTNTGELFF. The DNA of the CDR3 is TGTGCCAGCAGCTTTCCCACGAACACCGGGGAGCTGTTTTTT.

The chain joins TRBV30 to TRBJ1-6, with D tentatively TRBD1 (5 bases). Trimming stripped 1 base from V and 0 bases from J, with 7 bases between. CDR3 length: 15 amino acids. Germline V gives CDR1 GTSNPN, CDR2 SVGIG (reference sequence). CDR3 nucleotide sequence: TGTGCCTGGAGTGCGGGGGGCTCCTATAATTCACCCCTCCACTTT. As protein: CAWSAGGSYNSPLHF.

The J gene is TRBJ2-1, the V gene TRBV6-1; 8 bases fit TRBD2. Per germline, CDR1 MNHNS and CDR2 SASEGT. Germline trimming cut 6 bases from V and 2 bases from J; bases unmatched to any gene: 6. This CDR3 is 15 amino acids long. This CDR3 is CASSQPGLAYNEQFF. CDR3 bases: TGTGCCAGCAGCCAGCCGGGACTAGCCTACAATGAGCAGTTCTTC.

This clonotype was counted ten times or more. The rearrangement joins TRBV13 to TRBJ1-3; 9 positions agree with TRBD1. The CDR3 runs 15 residues. The junction had 7 bases not matched to a gene; V was cut back by 5 bases and J by 5 bases. Per the germline V gene, CDR1 is PRHDT and CDR2 is FYEKMQ (reference sequence). The CDR3 loop reads CASSPRGQGRNTIYF. The CDR3 bases are TGTGCCAGCAGCCCTAGAGGACAGGGGAGAAACACCATATATTTT.

This clonotype appeared a few times. The rearrangement uses TRBV10-3 and TRBJ2-2; D uncertain. There are 12 residues in the CDR3. V lost 2 bases and J 6 bases, leaving 4 bases between the germline ends. Germline CDR1 ENHRY, CDR2 SYGVKD. The chain's CDR3 is CAISEQSGELFF. Written as DNA, the CDR3 is TGTGCCATCAGTGAGCAGTCCGGGGAGCTGTTTTTT.

This clonotype appeared many times. The rearrangement uses TRBV6-2 or TRBV6-3 and TRBJ2-7; D is uncertain. CDR1 is MNHEY and CDR2 is SVGEGT in the germline V gene. CDR3 length: 15 amino acids. Trimming cost V 5 bases and J 1 base, with 15 bases left between them. Here the CDR3 DNA reads TGTGCCAGCAGTCGGGCAGTAACTTCTTCCTACGAGCAGTACTTC. Translating it yields CASSRAVTSSYEQYF.

This clonotype has a handful of counts. The V gene is TRBV19, the J gene TRBJ2-1; D may be TRBD1 (6 bases). The CDR3 sequence is 15 residues long. The V gene lost 3 bases and the J gene lost 0 bases, with 9 bases spanning the gap. Germline assignment: CDR1 LNHDA and CDR2 SQIVND (reference sequence). The CDR3 protein is CASSMRGSSYNEQFF. For the CDR3, the DNA is TGTGCCAGTAGTATGAGGGGGAGCTCCTACAATGAGCAGTTCTTC. Using reference TRBV19 and TRBJ2-1 for the parts outside the CDR3, the full variable domain is DGGITQSPKYLFRKEGQNVTLSCEQNLNHDAMYWYRQDPGQGLRLIYYSQIVNDFQKGDIAEGYSVSREKKESFPLTVTSAQKNPTAFYLCASSMRGSSYNEQFFGPGTRLTVL.

This clonotype was detected ten times or more. The V call is TRBV30, the J call TRBJ2-1, with D uncertain. The germline V and J ends were trimmed by 1 base and 6 bases, with 13 bases remaining between them. Germline V gene sequence: CDR1 GTSNPN, CDR2 SVGIG (reference sequence). The CDR3 is made up of 14 amino acids. For the CDR3, the DNA is TGTGCCTGGAGTGCGTGGGGATTTATCAATGAGCAGTTCTTC. Encoded protein: CAWSAWGFINEQFF.

The genes are TRBV11-2 and TRBJ2-7; TRBD1 matches 8 bases. The V gene end was trimmed by 0 bases and the J gene end by 7 bases; junction bases not matched to a gene: 5. Germline CDR1 reads SGHAT; CDR2 reads FQNNGV. The CDR3 sequence is 14 residues long. CDR3 in amino acids: CASSLDLRQGEQYF. For the CDR3, the DNA is TGTGCCAGCAGCTTAGATCTCCGACAGGGGGAGCAGTACTTC.

Ten or more counts support this clonotype. This chain links TRBV12-3 or TRBV12-4 with TRBJ2-3; TRBD2 matches 7 bases. The V and J ends lost 2 bases and 1 base, in that order; junction bases with no gene match: 9. The CDR3 contains 17 residues. The CDR3: CASSLLMAGVGTDTQYF. The CDR3 bases are TGTGCCAGCAGTTTACTAATGGCGGGAGTCGGCACAGATACGCAGTATTTT.

Many counts were recorded for this clonotype. The CDR3 coding sequence is TGTGCCAACGGACAAGCGGGAGGCCATGAGCAGTTCTTC. It specifies CANGQAGGHEQFF. The V call is TRBV2, the J call TRBJ2-1, with 9 bases that match TRBD2. Germline V CDR1 and CDR2: SNHLY, FYNNEI. Trimming removed 10 bases from V and 8 bases from J; junction bases left unmatched: 9. The CDR3 loop spans 13 amino acids.

This clonotype was seen repeatedly, ten times or more. The genes are TRBV12-3 or TRBV12-4 and TRBJ2-3, with a tentative D call TRBD2 (6 bases). V was clipped by 6 bases and J by 8 bases, with 15 bases between them. The CDR3 loop spans 13 amino acids. The CDR3: CASSSGGRFTQYF. CDR3 bases: TGTGCCAGCAGCTCTGGGGGGAGATTTACGCAGTATTTT.

A few counts support this clonotype. The V gene is TRBV6-1, the J gene TRBJ2-7; possibly TRBD1 for D (6 bases). In germline, CDR1 is MNHNS, CDR2 SASEGT. V was shortened by 4 bases and J by 0 bases, with 10 bases between the two germline ends. This CDR3 region has 14 residues. The CDR3 sequence: CASSGTGISYEQYF. CDR3 nucleotide sequence: TGTGCCAGCAGTGGTACAGGGATCTCCTACGAGCAGTACTTC.

There are many counts of this clonotype. V and J are TRBV12-3 or TRBV12-4 and TRBJ2-5; 9 bases align to TRBD2. Trimming at V came to 1 base and at J to 1 base, leaving 4 bases not matched to a gene. The CDR3 spans 16 residues. CDR3 sequence: CASSLVAGVLQETQYF. The CDR3 coding sequence is TGTGCCAGCAGTTTAGTAGCGGGAGTGCTCCAAGAGACCCAGTACTTC.

In this sample, this clonotype turned up many times. The J gene is TRBJ1-5, the V gene TRBV12-3 or TRBV12-4; TRBD1 might be the D (5 bases). This CDR3 contains 13 residues. V dropped 8 bases and J dropped 6 bases, with 14 bases sitting between them. CDR3 DNA: TGTGCCAGCGGCGGGTCCAGGGCTCAGCCCCAGCATTTT. Protein: CASGGSRAQPQHF.

This clonotype showed up just a few times. One junction end disagrees with the germline gene, perhaps due to a read error. The rearrangement links TRBV11-2 to TRBJ2-1; TRBD2 is a possible D gene (6 bases). The CDR3 is made up of 15 amino acids. Germline loops: CDR1 SGHAT, CDR2 FQNNGV. The CDR3 region is CASSPLRREGNEQFF. The CDR3 region has the DNA TGCGCCAGCAGCCCTCTCCGGCGGGAAGGCAATGAGCAGTTCTTC.

The chain recombines TRBV20-1 with TRBJ2-1, with 14 bases lining up with TRBD2. The V gene's germline CDR1 is DFQATT and CDR2 SNEGSKA (reference sequence). There are 20 residues in the CDR3. With 7 bases clipped from V and 3 bases from J, the junction kept 20 bases outside the gene matches. The CDR3 loop is CSGRGGLGTSGRRDYNEQFF. The CDR3 bases are TGCAGTGGAAGGGGGGGCCTCGGGACTAGCGGGAGAAGGGACTACAATGAGCAGTTCTTC.

The sample holds many counts of this clonotype. This chain joins TRBV11-3 and TRBJ2-1; 10 bases match TRBD1. CDR3 size: 15 residues. Germline V gene lookup returns CDR1 SGHNT and CDR2 YENEEA. V dropped 4 bases and J dropped 9; count of bases not matched to a gene: 9. DNA of the CDR3: TGTGCCAGCAGCTCGGACAGGGGGAAAATTGGTGAGCAGTTCTTC. This encodes CASSSDRGKIGEQFF.

This clonotype was recorded a few times. The chain couples TRBV19 to TRBJ1-4, with D possibly TRBD1 on 6 matching bases. The V and J ends lost 5 bases and 4 bases respectively, with 14 bases between them. This CDR3 region has 15 residues. Germline lookup yields CDR1 LNHDA and CDR2 SQIVND (reference sequence). CDR3: CASSLGDRRNEKLFF. CDR3 coding DNA: TGTGCCAGTAGTTTGGGAGACAGGCGTAATGAAAAACTGTTTTTT.

The sample holds many counts of this clonotype. The J gene is TRBJ2-1, the V gene TRBV2; tentatively, D is TRBD1 (5 bases). Trimming shortened V by 1 base and J by 7 bases, and 11 bases separated the two germline ends. This CDR3 is built from 14 residues. CDR1 is SNHLY and CDR2 is FYNNEI in the germline V gene. CDR3 region: CASSEGTGRNEQFF. CDR3 in DNA: TGTGCCAGCAGTGAAGGAACAGGAAGGAATGAGCAGTTCTTC.

This clonotype has a count of ten or more. The chain combines TRBV5-1 with TRBJ1-5; D unclear. CDR3 length equals 16 residues. Germline lookup yields CDR1 SGHRS and CDR2 YFSETQ. V shed 0 bases and J shed 0 bases, with 10 bases lying between them. CDR3 in DNA: TGCGCCAGCAGCTTGGCCGGTGACTATAGCAATCAGCCCCAGCATTTT. Translating gives CASSLAGDYSNQPQHF.

There are a few counts of this clonotype. This chain uses TRBV7-9 with TRBJ2-1; TRBD2 matches 11 bases. V shed 4 bases and J 10 bases; nucleotides not matched to a gene: 12. The CDR3 spans 16 residues. CDR1 SEHNR and CDR2 FQNEAQ come from the germline V gene (reference sequence). The CDR3 here is CASSSGRLAGLGEQFF. The CDR3 bases are TGTGCCAGCAGCTCGGGGCGACTAGCGGGGTTGGGGGAGCAGTTCTTC.

This clonotype was counted many times. The J gene is TRBJ2-1, the V gene TRBV18, with 9 bases identical to TRBD2. There are 17 residues in the CDR3. Per germline, CDR1 KGHSH and CDR2 LQKENI. Unmatched junction bases numbered 13, after V lost 2 bases and J lost 8 bases. The CDR3 region has the DNA TGTGCCAGCTCACCAGGATTAGCTACTAGCGGGTACTATGAGCAGTTCTTC. Amino acids: CASSPGLATSGYYEQFF. Full variable domain (outside the CDR3, taken from reference TRBV18 and TRBJ2-1): NAGVMQNPRHLVRRRGQEARLRCSPMKGHSHVYWYRQLPEEGLKFMVYLQKENIIDESGMPKERFSAEFPKEGPSILRIQQVVRGDSAAYFCASSPGLATSGYYEQFFGPGTRLTVL.

This chain uses TRBV6-1 with TRBJ1-2; TRBD1 matches at 9 bases. Looked up from germline, CDR1 is MNHNS and CDR2 is SASEGT. CDR3 length: 17 residues. Trimming took 6 bases from V and 3 from J; bases not matched to a gene: 14. Here the CDR3 DNA reads TGTGCCAGCAGCACTATCTTAACCGGGACAGGGTACTATGGCTACACCTTC. It encodes CASSTILTGTGYYGYTF.